What follows is one TCR beta chain and its context. This entry comes from a study of blood T cell repertoires in COVID-19. Study information: T cells, B-cell-depleted T cells, or PBMCs supplied cDNA or gDNA.

Profiled with immunoSEQ multiplex PCR; TCRdb holds only in-frame clones, not every one. Here the sample spans about 200,000 clones, approximately 90% being singletons. In terms of age and location, participants ranged from roughly 18 to 100 years and lived in 24 US areas. Trimming took 4 bases from V and 2 from J, leaving 5 bases between them. Germline V gene lookup returns CDR1 LNHDA and CDR2 SQIVND (reference sequence). This CDR3 comprises 12 residues. This chain connects TRBV19 to TRBJ1-2; D possibly corresponds to TRBD1 (5 bases). This TCR came from a woman younger than 45 who had recovered from COVID-19. Input material: PBMCs or T cells enriched from blood (not recorded which). CDR3: CASSKGNYGYTF. The CDR3 DNA sequence: TGTGCCAGTAGTAAGGGGAACTATGGCTACACCTTC.